Detailed here is one T cell receptor (beta chain). Its matching antigen is unknown. These data are taken from a study of beta chain features in type 1 diabetes. Whole-study results and caveats: Patients with Type 1 diabetes showed moderately but significantly shorter TCRB CDR3s in all four CD4+ subsets. PCR, the amplification step, might favor shorter templates, equally in patients and controls. The study found that naive, central memory and Treg TCRB repertoires appeared more similar in patients than in healthy donors.

Reverse transcription of all isolated RNA meant that expressed TCRB transcripts were sequenced. Data came from immunoSEQ multiplex PCR; TCRdb stores just in-frame clones and leaves some out. The sample contains over 200,000 clones, 11% of which appear only once. One heparinised blood draw averaging roughly 120 mL was given by each donor. The CDR3 runs to 12 residues. Trimming left V 7 bases short and J 5 bases short, with 12 bases between. Germline CDR1 and CDR2: MDHEN and SYDVKM. This clonotype was obtained from a man aged 25-45 years with type 1 diabetes. The chain carries TRBV28 and TRBJ2-7, with D possibly being TRBD2 (5 bases). Input material: naive CD4+ T cells from blood. The DNA for the CDR3 is TGTGCCAGCAAGGCGGGCCCTCACGAGCAGTACTTC. Translated: CASKAGPHEQYF.